The rows below give T cell receptor beta chains drawn from one sample of a study of low-dose radiotherapy and immunotherapy resistance in tumors. Each CDR3 protein gets one entry after TCRdb re-called the reads with MiXCR. Of about 58,000 distinct CDR3 sequences in the sample, around a quarter were seen once. The sample in question was PBMCs, obtained after low-dose radiotherapy plus immunotherapy. All receptors come from a male donor with prostate cancer. The CDR3 runs from the conserved cysteine through the conserved F or W. The order of the fields is D gene, J gene, V gene, clone size, CDR3 DNA, CDR3 protein. A D gene is named only where the DNA matches it firmly. Some rows have no size entry. The others give once, few or many, or a class for an expanded clone.

D: TRBD1; J: TRBJ1-2; V: TRBV10-3; size: NA; DNA: TGTGCCATCAAAGCACAGGGGACTAACTATGGCTACACCTTC; CDR3: CAIKAQGTNYGYTF
D: NA; J: TRBJ2-1; V: TRBV3-1; size: NA; DNA: TGTGCCAGCAGTCGACGTACAGGGAGTGGCTACAATGAGCAGTTCTTC; CDR3: CASSRRTGSGYNEQFF
D: NA; J: TRBJ2-2; V: TRBV20-1; size: many; DNA: TGCAGTGCCCGATCGGACAGACTGGTGAACACCGGGGAGCTGTTTTTT; CDR3: CSARSDRLVNTGELFF
D: TRBD2; J: TRBJ2-5; V: TRBV12-3/TRBV12-4; size: many; DNA: TGTGCCAGCAGTTCTCAATTAGCGGGAGGGGCTCAAGAGACCCAGTACTTC; CDR3: CASSSQLAGGAQETQYF
D: TRBD1; J: TRBJ2-7; V: TRBV28; size: many; DNA: TGTGCCAGCAGTGTAGTCACGGGACAGGGCTACGAGCAGTACTTC; CDR3: CASSVVTGQGYEQYF
D: TRBD2; J: TRBJ2-3; V: TRBV4-2; size: NA; DNA: TGTGCCAGCAGCCGCATCCCGGGACTAGCGGGGGTTTCGAGCACAGATACGCAGTATTTT; CDR3: CASSRIPGLAGVSSTDTQYF
D: NA; J: TRBJ1-3; V: TRBV4-3; size: many; DNA: TGCGCCAGCAGCCAAGAATCCCGGGGCTGGGCTGGAAACACCATATATTTT; CDR3: CASSQESRGWAGNTIYF
D: NA; J: TRBJ1-2; V: TRBV6-1; size: many; DNA: TGTGCCAGCAGTGAAGCGCTCTTGGTGCCAGCATATGGCTACACCTTC; CDR3: CASSEALLVPAYGYTF
D: NA; J: TRBJ2-1; V: TRBV7-2; size: NA; DNA: TGTGCCAGCAGCTTAGCGGGGGGGCCGGATGATGAGCAGTTCTTC; CDR3: CASSLAGGPDDEQFF
D: NA; J: TRBJ2-3; V: TRBV14; size: many; DNA: TGTGCCAGCAGCCACAGCCCCAGGGATACGCAGTATTTT; CDR3: CASSHSPRDTQYF
D: NA; J: TRBJ2-5; V: TRBV11-3; size: many; DNA: TGTGCCAGCAGCTTAAACAGCTTACAAGAGACCCAGTACTTC; CDR3: CASSLNSLQETQYF